The present TCR beta chain was sequenced within a study of T cell responses to AZD1222 COVID-19 vaccine. Study conclusions and caveats: Sampling that yielded the repertoires occurred only after the peak T cell response.

The assay was immunoSEQ multiplex PCR, and TCRdb's table has in-frame clones only and misses some. This table holds approximately 98,000 clones, 86% found once. This CDR3 comprises 15 residues. The V end was cut by 2 bases, the J end by 1 base, with 9 bases between. Germline CDR1 is SNHLY and CDR2 is FYNNEI. On this clone itself: Its antigen is undetermined.

The sequence derives from an adult in good health. This chain links TRBV2 with TRBJ1-5, with D uncertain. The sample here was peripheral blood, taken on day 0 of AZD1222 vaccination. The CDR3, as DNA: TGTGCCAGCAGTGAAATAGGGAGAAGCAATCAGCCCCAGCATTTT. This gives the protein CASSEIGRSNQPQHF.